This T cell receptor (beta chain) emerged from a study of cytomegalovirus exposure and HLA in healthy donors. Overall study results and limits: Analyses of presence/absence relied on an assumption of roughly uniform sequencing depth across donors.

As to this clone: The antigen is not known.

Amplification used 60 Vbeta primers and 13 Jbeta primers. Some clones are missing from TCRdb's copy, which holds only in-frame ones; the method was immunoSEQ multiplex PCR. Seen here are roughly 160,000 clones, around 76% observed once, and the top ten hold about 1.3%. This CDR3 comprises 14 residues. The germline gives CDR1 SGHTA, CDR2 FQGNSA. V lost 5 bases to trimming and J lost 3 bases, with 14 bases between them. J is TRBJ2-7 and V is TRBV7-2; maybe TRBD1 (6 bases). The source is a man aged 60-69 years in good health and CMV-seronegative. Sample: PBMCs. The CDR3 reads CASSVRDTLYEQYF. CDR3 coding DNA: TGTGCCAGCAGCGTCCGGGACACCCTCTACGAGCAGTACTTC.